This T cell receptor (beta chain) was sequenced during a study of T cells after posttransplantation cyclophosphamide. Whole-study results and caveats: TRB overlap between skin or GI tissue T cells and blood was limited.

Notes on this clone: Its antigen is currently unknown.

The germline V gene has CDR1 MNHNS and CDR2 SASEGT. The CDR3 has 15 amino acids. With 2 bases removed from V and 4 bases from J, the gap between germline ends came to 12 bases. This related bone marrow graft donor gave peripheral blood on the day of marrow donation. Only in-frame clones appear in the TCRdb table, and some are missing; sequencing was by immunoSEQ multiplex PCR. The table shows roughly 70,000 clones, with roughly 95% occurring only once. This clonotype was sampled from a woman aged 30 to 39 in good health and a related stem cell transplant donor. The sequenced sample was PBMCs. The J gene is TRBJ1-3, the V gene TRBV6-1, with D possibly matching TRBD1 (5 bases). The CDR3 DNA sequence: TGTGCCAGCAGTGAATTAGCAGGGACCGGAAACACCATATATTTT. This codes for CASSELAGTGNTIYF.